Listed below are T cell receptor beta chains from one sample, sequenced in a study of T cells in Graves' hyperthyroidism and ophthalmopathy. One entry per CDR3 protein results from TCRdb running MiXCR on the multiplex PCR reads. The table has a few hundred thousand distinct CDR3 sequences, around 16% seen once. The sample was blood. The receptors here all came from a woman aged 18 to 35 with Graves' hyperthyroidism. Each CDR3 is given with its conserved first and last residue. The order of the fields is D gene, clone size, CDR3 length, J gene, V gene, CDR3 DNA, CDR3 protein. D genes are given only for firm matches. Size tells how often a clone was seen (once, few, many) or the class of an expanded clone, and some rows leave it out.

d_call: TRBD1; clone_size: many; cdr3_length: 14; j_call: TRBJ2-5; v_call: TRBV6-1; cdr3_nt: TGTGCCAGCAGTGAAACGGGACAGCCGAAGACCCAGTACTTC; cdr3_aa: CASSETGQPKTQYF
d_call: TRBD1; clone_size: -; cdr3_length: 15; j_call: TRBJ1-2; v_call: TRBV5-1; cdr3_nt: TGCGCCAGCAGCTTGGTAGGGGGCGAAAACTATGGCTACACCTTC; cdr3_aa: CASSLVGGENYGYTF
d_call: -; clone_size: -; cdr3_length: 14; j_call: TRBJ2-7; v_call: TRBV6-1; cdr3_nt: TGTGCCAGCAGTGAAGCTGTAGACCGCTACGAGCAGTACTTC; cdr3_aa: CASSEAVDRYEQYF
d_call: TRBD1; clone_size: many; cdr3_length: 15; j_call: TRBJ1-1; v_call: TRBV20-1; cdr3_nt: TGCAGTGCTCCGGTCACAGGGGGTATTGACACTGAAGCTTTCTTT; cdr3_aa: CSAPVTGGIDTEAFF
d_call: -; clone_size: many; cdr3_length: 14; j_call: TRBJ1-5; v_call: TRBV2; cdr3_nt: TGTGCCAGCAGTGCCGACAGGACTGGTCAGCCCCAGCATTTT; cdr3_aa: CASSADRTGQPQHF
d_call: TRBD2; clone_size: -; cdr3_length: 14; j_call: TRBJ2-3; v_call: TRBV7-9; cdr3_nt: TGTGCCAGCAGCTCTGGACTAGTGAGTGATACGCAGTATTTT; cdr3_aa: CASSSGLVSDTQYF
d_call: TRBD2; clone_size: -; cdr3_length: 17; j_call: TRBJ2-7; v_call: TRBV19; cdr3_nt: TGTGCCAGTAGTTCATTGAGGGGCGGGAGGACACCCTACGAGCAGTACTTC; cdr3_aa: CASSSLRGGRTPYEQYF
d_call: TRBD1; clone_size: many; cdr3_length: 17; j_call: TRBJ1-5; v_call: TRBV2; cdr3_nt: TGTGCCAGCAGGCGACAGGGGACCCTTTATAGCAATCAGCCCCAGCATTTT; cdr3_aa: CASRRQGTLYSNQPQHF
d_call: -; clone_size: many; cdr3_length: 14; j_call: TRBJ1-2; v_call: TRBV19; cdr3_nt: TGTGCCAGTAGTCGACAGGCGGCCACTTATGGCTACACCTTC; cdr3_aa: CASSRQAATYGYTF
d_call: TRBD2; clone_size: many; cdr3_length: 16; j_call: TRBJ2-2; v_call: TRBV20-1; cdr3_nt: TGCAGTGCTAGCTCGGGACTAGCGGGAGGGTCCGGGGAGCTGTTTTTT; cdr3_aa: CSASSGLAGGSGELFF
d_call: TRBD1; clone_size: -; cdr3_length: 15; j_call: TRBJ2-5; v_call: TRBV5-4; cdr3_nt: TGTGCCAGCAGCTTGCGACAGGGGAGCCAAGAGACCCAGTACTTC; cdr3_aa: CASSLRQGSQETQYF
d_call: -; clone_size: many; cdr3_length: 15; j_call: TRBJ1-6; v_call: TRBV9; cdr3_nt: TGTGCCAGCAGCGTAGACGTGCAACATAATTCACCCCTCCACTTT; cdr3_aa: CASSVDVQHNSPLHF
d_call: -; clone_size: many; cdr3_length: 15; j_call: TRBJ2-7; v_call: TRBV28; cdr3_nt: TGTGCCAGCAGCCTCGGGACCCTTATGGGGTACGAGCAGTACTTC; cdr3_aa: CASSLGTLMGYEQYF
d_call: -; clone_size: many; cdr3_length: 16; j_call: TRBJ2-7; v_call: TRBV5-1; cdr3_nt: TGCGCCAGCAGCTTGGCCTCGGCCAGGAACTCCTACGAGCAGTACTTC; cdr3_aa: CASSLASARNSYEQYF
d_call: -; clone_size: many; cdr3_length: 13; j_call: TRBJ2-1; v_call: TRBV30; cdr3_nt: TGTGCCTGGAGACCCGGCCCGTACAATGAGCAGTTCTTC; cdr3_aa: CAWRPGPYNEQFF
d_call: TRBD2; clone_size: many; cdr3_length: 16; j_call: TRBJ2-3; v_call: TRBV4-2; cdr3_nt: TGTGCCAGCAGCCAAGATGGGACTAGCGGGGCAGATACGCAGTATTTT; cdr3_aa: CASSQDGTSGADTQYF
d_call: TRBD1; clone_size: many; cdr3_length: 15; j_call: TRBJ2-2; v_call: TRBV7-9; cdr3_nt: TGTGCCAGCAGTCCCGGGACAGGGGTCCGCGGGGAGCTGTTTTTT; cdr3_aa: CASSPGTGVRGELFF
d_call: TRBD2; clone_size: many; cdr3_length: 15; j_call: TRBJ2-5; v_call: TRBV20-1; cdr3_nt: TGCAGTGCTAGAGTTCTAGCGGAAATAGGAGAGACCCAGTACTTC; cdr3_aa: CSARVLAEIGETQYF
d_call: TRBD2; clone_size: many; cdr3_length: 16; j_call: TRBJ2-3; v_call: TRBV5-6; cdr3_nt: TGTGCCAGCAGCTTGAGGCGGCTAGCGGACACAGATACGCAGTATTTT; cdr3_aa: CASSLRRLADTDTQYF
d_call: TRBD2; clone_size: few; cdr3_length: 15; j_call: TRBJ2-7; v_call: TRBV19; cdr3_nt: TGTGCCAGTAGTGCCGGGACTAGCGGAACCTACGAGCAGTACTTC; cdr3_aa: CASSAGTSGTYEQYF
d_call: TRBD2; clone_size: many; cdr3_length: 20; j_call: TRBJ2-3; v_call: TRBV20-1; cdr3_nt: TGCAGCGCTCGCTATCTCGGGGATCTCGGTCCAGCGGGAGTTGCAGATACGCAGTATTTT; cdr3_aa: CSARYLGDLGPAGVADTQYF
d_call: TRBD1; clone_size: -; cdr3_length: 13; j_call: TRBJ2-3; v_call: TRBV9; cdr3_nt: TGTGCCAGCAGTGGGACAGGGGATCGTACGCAGTATTTT; cdr3_aa: CASSGTGDRTQYF
d_call: -; clone_size: -; cdr3_length: 15; j_call: TRBJ2-7; v_call: TRBV7-2; cdr3_nt: TGTGCCAGCAGCTTAACCGGGACCTCCCCCTACGAGCAGTACTTC; cdr3_aa: CASSLTGTSPYEQYF
d_call: TRBD1; clone_size: many; cdr3_length: 14; j_call: TRBJ2-3; v_call: TRBV5-1; cdr3_nt: TGCGCCAGCAGCGATCGGACAGGCCGCGATACGCAGTATTTT; cdr3_aa: CASSDRTGRDTQYF
d_call: -; clone_size: many; cdr3_length: 16; j_call: TRBJ2-7; v_call: TRBV28; cdr3_nt: TGTGCCAGCAGTTTTGATGGGGCTCTCACTACCTACGAGCAGTACTTC; cdr3_aa: CASSFDGALTTYEQYF
d_call: -; clone_size: many; cdr3_length: 14; j_call: TRBJ2-2; v_call: TRBV30; cdr3_nt: TGTGCCTGGAGCGAGGGCTTATTCACCGGGGAGCTGTTTTTT; cdr3_aa: CAWSEGLFTGELFF
d_call: -; clone_size: many; cdr3_length: 14; j_call: TRBJ2-1; v_call: TRBV20-1; cdr3_nt: TGCAGTGCCTTCCCGGGCGTTGGCTACAATGAGCAGTTCTTC; cdr3_aa: CSAFPGVGYNEQFF
d_call: TRBD2; clone_size: -; cdr3_length: 21; j_call: TRBJ2-5; v_call: TRBV7-9; cdr3_nt: TGTGCCAGCAGCTCACCCCTCCGGGGGCTAGCGGGAGGTTGGTCCAAAGAGACCCAGTACTTC; cdr3_aa: CASSSPLRGLAGGWSKETQYF
d_call: -; clone_size: many; cdr3_length: 12; j_call: TRBJ1-2; v_call: TRBV2; cdr3_nt: TGTGCCAGCAGTCCCCGGGCGGAGGGCTACACCTTC; cdr3_aa: CASSPRAEGYTF
d_call: -; clone_size: many; cdr3_length: 14; j_call: TRBJ1-1; v_call: TRBV7-3; cdr3_nt: TGTGCCAGCAGCTTAAACAGGGATCGCACTGAAGCTTTCTTT; cdr3_aa: CASSLNRDRTEAFF
d_call: -; clone_size: many; cdr3_length: 16; j_call: TRBJ2-7; v_call: TRBV7-9; cdr3_nt: TGTGCCAGCAGCTTAGGGGTGGGGGGAACCTCCTACGAGCAGTACTTC; cdr3_aa: CASSLGVGGTSYEQYF
d_call: -; clone_size: few; cdr3_length: 15; j_call: TRBJ1-5; v_call: TRBV19; cdr3_nt: TGTGCCAGTACCATCCGGCAGGGTTACAATCAGCCCCAGCATTTT; cdr3_aa: CASTIRQGYNQPQHF
d_call: -; clone_size: many; cdr3_length: 15; j_call: TRBJ2-5; v_call: TRBV20-1; cdr3_nt: TGCAGTGCCCTCCCGACAGGTGGGGGTGAAGAGACCCAGTACTTC; cdr3_aa: CSALPTGGGEETQYF
d_call: -; clone_size: many; cdr3_length: 14; j_call: TRBJ1-5; v_call: TRBV2; cdr3_nt: TGTGCCAGCAGTCAGTGGACAGACAATCAGCCCCAGCATTTT; cdr3_aa: CASSQWTDNQPQHF
d_call: TRBD2; clone_size: many; cdr3_length: 15; j_call: TRBJ2-1; v_call: TRBV28; cdr3_nt: TGTGCCAGCAGTCTCGTGCTAGCGGGGCACAATGAGCAGTTCTTC; cdr3_aa: CASSLVLAGHNEQFF
d_call: TRBD1; clone_size: -; cdr3_length: 16; j_call: TRBJ2-5; v_call: TRBV28; cdr3_nt: TGTGCCAGCAGTTTAGGCGGGACAGGGGATCAAGAGACCCAGTACTTC; cdr3_aa: CASSLGGTGDQETQYF
d_call: -; clone_size: many; cdr3_length: 14; j_call: TRBJ2-3; v_call: TRBV28; cdr3_nt: TGTGCCAGCAGTTTAGGGGGCGCGGTAGATACGCAGTATTTT; cdr3_aa: CASSLGGAVDTQYF
d_call: -; clone_size: many; cdr3_length: 15; j_call: TRBJ2-2; v_call: TRBV27; cdr3_nt: TGTGCCAGCAGTTCAGGGATGATGGACACCGGGGAGCTGTTTTTT; cdr3_aa: CASSSGMMDTGELFF
d_call: -; clone_size: -; cdr3_length: 15; j_call: TRBJ2-5; v_call: TRBV13; cdr3_nt: TGTGCCAGCAGCTCAGCCGGGACCTTTGAGGAGACCCAGTACTTC; cdr3_aa: CASSSAGTFEETQYF
d_call: -; clone_size: many; cdr3_length: 14; j_call: TRBJ2-5; v_call: TRBV3-1; cdr3_nt: TGTGCCTACGGGGGACAGAGTATTCAAGAGACCCAGTACTTC; cdr3_aa: CAYGGQSIQETQYF